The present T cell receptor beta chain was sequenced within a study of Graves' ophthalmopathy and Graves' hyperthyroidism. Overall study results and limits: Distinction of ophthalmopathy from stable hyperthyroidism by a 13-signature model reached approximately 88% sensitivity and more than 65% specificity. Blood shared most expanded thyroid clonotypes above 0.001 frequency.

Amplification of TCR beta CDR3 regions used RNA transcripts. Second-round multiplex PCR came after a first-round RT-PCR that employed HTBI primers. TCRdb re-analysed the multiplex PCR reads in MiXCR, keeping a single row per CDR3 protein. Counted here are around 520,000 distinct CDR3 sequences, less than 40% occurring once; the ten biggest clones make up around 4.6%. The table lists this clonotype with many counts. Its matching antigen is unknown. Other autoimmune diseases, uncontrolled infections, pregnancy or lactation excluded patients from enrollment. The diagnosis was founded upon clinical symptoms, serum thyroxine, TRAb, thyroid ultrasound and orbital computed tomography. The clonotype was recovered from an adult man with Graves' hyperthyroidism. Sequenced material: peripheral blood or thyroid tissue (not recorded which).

In DNA, the CDR3 is TGTGCCAGCAGGGAACTAACGTCCTATAATTCACCCCTCCACTTT. Translated, it gives CASRELTSYNSPLHF. The V and J genes are TRBV2 and TRBJ1-6; D call uncertain. The V gene's germline CDR1 is SNHLY and CDR2 FYNNEI. V was clipped by 6 bases and J by 1 base, with 10 bases between them. The CDR3 runs 15 residues.